Below, 22 T cell receptor beta chains from the same sample are listed, as sequenced in a study of shared T cell receptors in the human thymus. Assay: immunoSEQ multiplex PCR; the TCRdb copy retains only in-frame clones and omits some. Among 700,000 or so clones listed, approximately 83% were seen once. These data also formed part of another study, on human thymus T cells.

What was sequenced was thymocytes. These receptors all stem from a girl in the first two years of life with a congenital heart defect.

The rearrangement links TRBV2 to TRBJ2-7; the match to TRBD2 covers 8 bases. This CDR3 is built from 15 residues. V trimming: 7 bases; J trimming: 3 bases; junction bases outside the gene matches: 11. From germline, CDR1 is SNHLY and CDR2 FYNNEI. CDR3 residues: CASIIWRGASYEQYF. CDR3 bases: TGTGCCAGCATTATTTGGCGGGGGGCGAGCTACGAGCAGTACTTC.

This chain joins TRBV5-1 and TRBJ1-2; 7 positions match TRBD1. The CDR3 spans 16 residues. CDR1 and CDR2 from the germline V gene are SGHRS and YFSETQ. V lost 5 bases, J lost 0 bases, and 10 bases stayed unmatched. CDR3 sequence: CASSPEGAGTNYGYTF. The CDR3 DNA reads as TGCGCCAGCAGTCCCGAGGGGGCAGGGACTAACTATGGCTACACCTTC.

The chain links TRBV4-3 to TRBJ1-1, with D perhaps matching TRBD1 (6 bases). Germline CDR1 LGHNA, CDR2 YSLEER. V lost 2 bases to trimming and J lost 3 bases, with 19 bases between them. The CDR3 is made up of 17 amino acids. The CDR3 loop reads CASSQNRYQGRDTEAFF. CDR3 bases: TGCGCCAGCAGCCAAAACAGATACCAGGGGCGGGACACTGAAGCTTTCTTT.

This sequence joins TRBV4-1 and TRBJ2-2, with 10 bases fitting TRBD2. The germline CDR1 and CDR2 sequences are MGHRA and YSYEKL. V shed 0 bases, J shed 3 bases, and the junction held 7 bases outside the gene matches. CDR3 length equals 18 residues. The CDR3 DNA is TGCGCCAGCAGCCAAGATCAAGCGGGGGGGCCCGACACCGGGGAGCTGTTTTTT. Its protein is CASSQDQAGGPDTGELFF.

The rearrangement joins TRBV10-3 to TRBJ1-1; a possible D gene is TRBD1 (5 bases). Trimming removed 10 bases at V and 3 bases at J, with 15 bases between. Germline-derived CDR1 and CDR2 are ENHRY and SYGVKD. The CDR3 contains 13 residues. Here the CDR3 DNA reads TGTGCCACCACAGGCAGCACCTACACTGAAGCTTTCTTT. This codes for CATTGSTYTEAFF.

This sequence joins TRBV9 and TRBJ2-5; possibly TRBD2 for D (5 bases). In germline, CDR1 is SGDLS, CDR2 YYNGEE. The V gene lost 0 bases and the J gene lost 1 base, with 34 bases spanning the gap. The CDR3 has 23 amino acids. The chain's CDR3 is CASSVGGQEASLSVGLIQETQYF. The DNA of the CDR3 is TGTGCCAGCAGCGTAGGCGGGCAGGAGGCATCGTTGTCCGTTGGACTCATCCAAGAGACCCAGTACTTC.

The chain couples TRBV19 to TRBJ1-1; possible D gene TRBD1, 6 bases. The germline V and J ends were trimmed by 5 bases and 6 bases, with 13 bases remaining between them. Germline loops: CDR1 LNHDA, CDR2 SQIVND (reference sequence). This CDR3 contains 13 residues. The CDR3 region is CASSYRDGAEAFF. CDR3 nucleotides: TGTGCCAGTAGTTACAGGGATGGGGCTGAAGCTTTCTTT.

V and J are TRBV15 and TRBJ1-5, with 7 bases identical to TRBD1. The CDR3 runs 15 residues. The V gene end was trimmed by 1 base and the J gene end by 7 bases; junction bases not matched to a gene: 7. Germline V lookup: CDR1 LNHNV, CDR2 YYDKDF (reference sequence). CDR3 coding DNA: TGTGCCACCAGCAGAGGGTACCCAGGGGGGCAGCCCCAGCATTTT. Its protein product is CATSRGYPGGQPQHF. Full variable domain (missing parts from reference TRBV15 and TRBJ1-5): DAMVIQNPRYQVTQFGKPVTLSCSQTLNHNVMYWYQQKSSQAPKLLFHYYDKDFNNEADTPDNFQSRRPNTSFCFLDIRSPGLGDTAMYLCATSRGYPGGQPQHFGDGTRLSIL.

This clone was found once. The rearrangement links TRBV28 to TRBJ2-7, with 10 nucleotides matching TRBD1. V was clipped by 3 bases and J by 1 base; unmatched bases: 9. Germline loops: CDR1 MDHEN, CDR2 SYDVKM. The CDR3 is made up of 17 amino acids. DNA for the CDR3: TGTGCCAGCAGTTTTATGGGACAGGGGCGGGTGTCCTACGAGCAGTACTTC. Encoded protein: CASSFMGQGRVSYEQYF.

This clone appeared once. J is TRBJ1-2 and V is TRBV7-8; tentatively, D is TRBD1 (6 bases). Trimming shortened V by 5 bases and J by 6 bases, and 13 bases separated the two germline ends. Germline V gene lookup returns CDR1 SGHVS and CDR2 FQNEAQ. The CDR3 runs to 13 residues. CDR3 protein: CASSVRTENGYTF. Written as DNA, the CDR3 is TGTGCCAGCAGCGTCAGGACAGAGAATGGCTACACCTTC.

The rearrangement joins TRBV5-6 to TRBJ1-5; unclear D gene. The CDR3 has 14 residues. V lost 4 bases, J lost 0 bases, and 8 bases lay in between. Germline CDR1 reads SGHDT; CDR2 reads YYEEEE. The CDR3 sequence: CASSKQNSNQPQHF. The CDR3 DNA follows: TGTGCCAGCAGCAAACAGAATAGCAATCAGCCCCAGCATTTT.

This chain links TRBV27 with TRBJ2-7; TRBD2 agrees at 9 bases. This CDR3 comprises 14 residues. From germline, CDR1 is MNHEY and CDR2 SMNVEV (reference sequence). The V and J ends lost 5 bases and 6 bases, in that order; junction bases with no gene match: 8. CDR3 coding DNA: TGTGCCAGCAGTGAAGCGGGGGGTCGGGGCGAGCAGTACTTC. This gives the protein CASSEAGGRGEQYF.

The chain links TRBV5-1 to TRBJ2-2, with a tentative D call TRBD1 (6 bases). The CDR3 covers 21 residues. V shed 3 bases and J shed 3 bases, with 30 bases lying between them. The germline gives CDR1 SGHRS, CDR2 YFSETQ. The CDR3 is CASSSLHNLDQGPNHTGELFF. The CDR3 DNA follows: TGCGCCAGCAGCTCCCTTCATAATTTGGATCAGGGGCCAAACCACACCGGGGAGCTGTTTTTT.

In DNA form, the CDR3 reads TGTGCCAGCAGTGTAAGAGCGGGGGGGCTTAATGAGCAGTTCTTC. This gives the protein CASSVRAGGLNEQFF. The chain is built from TRBV2 and TRBJ2-1; 10 nucleotides align to TRBD2. With V trimmed by 4 bases and J by 7 bases, 7 bases remained unmatched. The CDR3 covers 15 residues. Germline CDR1 SNHLY, CDR2 FYNNEI.

This chain uses TRBV5-1 with TRBJ2-3, with D possibly being TRBD1 (6 bases). V lost 0 bases and J lost 0, with 11 bases in between. The length of the CDR3 is 16 residues. CDR1 SGHRS and CDR2 YFSETQ come from the germline V gene. As DNA, the CDR3 is TGCGCCAGCAGCTTGGAGGGGGAAGAGAGCACAGATACGCAGTATTTT. This encodes CASSLEGEESTDTQYF.

This clone occurred once. The chain recombines TRBV20-1 with TRBJ1-1; D is uncertain. This CDR3 has 11 amino acids. The V end was cut by 3 bases, the J end by 7 bases, with 9 bases between. Germline V gene lookup returns CDR1 DFQATT and CDR2 SNEGSKA (reference sequence). CDR3 protein: CSARWQVEAFF. The CDR3 bases are TGCAGTGCTAGGTGGCAGGTTGAAGCTTTCTTT.

The genes are TRBV7-6 and TRBJ2-2; the D is unclear. Germline assignment: CDR1 SGHVS and CDR2 FNYEAQ. Trimming removed 1 base at V and 5 bases at J, with 11 bases between. This CDR3 is built from 15 residues. CDR3 nucleotide sequence: TGTGCCAGCAGCTTAGAACCCTATTCGACCGGGGAGCTGTTTTTT. This translates into CASSLEPYSTGELFF.

The chain uses TRBV28 and TRBJ1-2, with a tentative D call TRBD1 (5 bases). Germline loops: CDR1 MDHEN, CDR2 SYDVKM. This CDR3 region has 13 residues. Trimming shortened V by 6 bases and J by 4 bases, and 12 bases separated the two germline ends. This chain's CDR3 is CASSLDSRYGYTF. CDR3 in DNA: TGTGCCAGCAGCCTAGACAGCCGCTATGGCTACACCTTC.

V usage is TRBV10-3 and J usage is TRBJ1-6, with TRBD1 matching 7 bases. V was pared by 5 bases and J by 7 bases, with 20 bases of the junction left unmatched. The germline gives CDR1 ENHRY, CDR2 SYGVKD. CDR3 length: 19 amino acids. CDR3 sequence (DNA): TGTGCCATCAGTCCGAAAGAAGCTTCCGGGACAGAGATCAATTCACCCCTCCACTTT. It specifies CAISPKEASGTEINSPLHF.

The chain joins TRBV27 to TRBJ1-2; no reliable D call. The CDR3 consists of 17 residues. The germline V gene encodes CDR1 MNHEY and CDR2 SMNVEV (reference sequence). The germline V and J ends were trimmed by 6 bases and 2 bases, with 22 bases remaining between them. The CDR3 coding sequence is TGTGCCAGCAGCCCCCGTGGCAGGCGAATTCAAAACTATGGCTACACCTTC. Amino acids: CASSPRGRRIQNYGYTF.

This clone was seen only once. The chain employs TRBV5-1 and TRBJ1-2; TRBD1 matches 12 bases. This CDR3 comprises 15 residues. After removal of 4 bases from V and 8 bases from J, the junction contained 9 bases not matched to a gene. Germline V gives CDR1 SGHRS, CDR2 YFSETQ. The CDR3 nucleotides are TGCGCCAGCAGCGACGGGGACAGGGGGCGGAAGGGCTACACCTTC. Amino acids: CASSDGDRGRKGYTF.

The V gene is TRBV5-6, the J gene TRBJ2-4, with 12 bases matching TRBD2. The CDR3 sequence is 18 residues long. In germline, CDR1 is SGHDT, CDR2 YYEEEE. V shed 0 bases, J shed 0 bases, and the junction held 4 bases outside the gene matches. The CDR3 loop is CASSLAASGGEAKNIQYF. The CDR3 DNA reads as TGTGCCAGCAGCTTGGCGGCTAGCGGGGGGGAAGCCAAAAACATTCAGTACTTC.